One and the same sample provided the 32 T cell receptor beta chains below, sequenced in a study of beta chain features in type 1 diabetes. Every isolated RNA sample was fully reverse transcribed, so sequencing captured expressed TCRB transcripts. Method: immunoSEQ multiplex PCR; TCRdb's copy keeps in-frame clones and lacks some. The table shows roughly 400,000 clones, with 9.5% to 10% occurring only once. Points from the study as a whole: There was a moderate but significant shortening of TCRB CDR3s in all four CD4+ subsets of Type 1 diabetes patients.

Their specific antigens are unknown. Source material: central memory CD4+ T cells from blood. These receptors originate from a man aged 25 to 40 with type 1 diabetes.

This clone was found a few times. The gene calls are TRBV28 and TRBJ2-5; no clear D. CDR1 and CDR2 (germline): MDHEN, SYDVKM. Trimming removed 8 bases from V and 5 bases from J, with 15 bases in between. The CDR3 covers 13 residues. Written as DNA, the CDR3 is TGTGCCAGCCCAATTAAGCCTGGGGAGACCCAGTACTTC. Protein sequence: CASPIKPGETQYF.

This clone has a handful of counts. As DNA, the CDR3 is TGCGCCAGCAGCGGACGGGACAGCGGAAACTATGGCTACACCTTC. Amino acids: CASSGRDSGNYGYTF. J is TRBJ1-2 and V is TRBV4-1, with 7 bases lining up with TRBD1. CDR1 is MGHRA, CDR2 YSYEKL, per germline. There are 15 residues in the CDR3. The V segment lost 5 bases and the J segment 2 bases; nucleotides outside the gene matches: 8.

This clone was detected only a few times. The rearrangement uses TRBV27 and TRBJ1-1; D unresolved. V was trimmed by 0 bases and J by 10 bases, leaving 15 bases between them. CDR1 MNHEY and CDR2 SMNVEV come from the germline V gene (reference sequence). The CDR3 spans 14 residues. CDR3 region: CASSLSRDAGRAFF. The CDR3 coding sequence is TGTGCCAGCAGTTTATCCCGAGACGCTGGGCGAGCTTTCTTT.

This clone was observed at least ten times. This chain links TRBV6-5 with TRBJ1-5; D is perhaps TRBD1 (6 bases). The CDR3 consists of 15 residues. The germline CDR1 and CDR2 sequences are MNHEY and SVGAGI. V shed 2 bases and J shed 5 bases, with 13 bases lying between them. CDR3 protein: CASSYAGDLDQPQHF. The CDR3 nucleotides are TGTGCCAGCAGTTACGCAGGGGATTTGGATCAGCCCCAGCATTTT.

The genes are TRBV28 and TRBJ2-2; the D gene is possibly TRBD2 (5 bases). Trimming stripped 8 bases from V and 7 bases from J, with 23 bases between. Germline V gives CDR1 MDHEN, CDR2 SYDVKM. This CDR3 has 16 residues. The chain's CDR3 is CASAPGSAAFDGELFF. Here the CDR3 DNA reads TGTGCCAGCGCTCCGGGGTCAGCCGCCTTCGACGGGGAGCTGTTTTTT. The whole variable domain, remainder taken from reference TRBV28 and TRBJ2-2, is DVKVTQSSRYLVKRTGEKVFLECVQDMDHENMFWYRQDPGLGLRLIYFSYDVKMKEKGDIPEGYSVSREKKERFSLILESASTNQTSMYLCASAPGSAAFDGELFFGEGSRLTVL.

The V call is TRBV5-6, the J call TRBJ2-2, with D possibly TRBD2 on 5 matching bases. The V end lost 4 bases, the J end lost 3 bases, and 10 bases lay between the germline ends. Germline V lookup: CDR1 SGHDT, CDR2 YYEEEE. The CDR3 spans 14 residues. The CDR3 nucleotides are TGTGCCAGCAGCGAGACGGGGTACACCGGGGAGCTGTTTTTT. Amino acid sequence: CASSETGYTGELFF.

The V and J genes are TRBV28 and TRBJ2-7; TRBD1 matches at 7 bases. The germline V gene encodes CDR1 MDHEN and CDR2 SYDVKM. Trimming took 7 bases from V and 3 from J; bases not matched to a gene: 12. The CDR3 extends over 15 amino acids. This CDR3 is CASNRLGGAHYEQYF. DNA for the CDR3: TGTGCCAGCAACAGGCTAGGGGGCGCTCACTACGAGCAGTACTTC.

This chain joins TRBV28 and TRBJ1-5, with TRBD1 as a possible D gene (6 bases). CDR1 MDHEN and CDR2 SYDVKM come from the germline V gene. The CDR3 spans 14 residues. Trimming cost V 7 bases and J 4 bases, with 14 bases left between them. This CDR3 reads CASIGGGFNQPQHF. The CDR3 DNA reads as TGTGCCAGCATCGGGGGGGGCTTTAATCAGCCCCAGCATTTT.

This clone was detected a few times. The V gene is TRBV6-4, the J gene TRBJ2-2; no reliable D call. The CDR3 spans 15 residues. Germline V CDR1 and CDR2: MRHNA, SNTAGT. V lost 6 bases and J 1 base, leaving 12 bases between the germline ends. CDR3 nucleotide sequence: TGTGCCAGCAGCCCCGGCAGGCTGAACACCGGGGAGCTGTTTTTT. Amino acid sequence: CASSPGRLNTGELFF.

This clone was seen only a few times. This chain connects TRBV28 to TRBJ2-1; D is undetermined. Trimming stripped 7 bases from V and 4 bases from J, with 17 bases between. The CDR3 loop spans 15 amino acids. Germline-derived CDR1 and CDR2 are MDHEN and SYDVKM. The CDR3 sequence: CASTLGGGRYNEQFF. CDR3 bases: TGTGCCAGCACCCTAGGCGGCGGACGATACAATGAGCAGTTCTTC.

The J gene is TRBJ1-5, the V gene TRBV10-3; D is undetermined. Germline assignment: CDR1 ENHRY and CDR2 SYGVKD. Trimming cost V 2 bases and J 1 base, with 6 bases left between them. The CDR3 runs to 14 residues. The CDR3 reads CAISEDLSNQPQHF. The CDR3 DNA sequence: TGTGCCATCAGTGAGGACTTGAGCAATCAGCCCCAGCATTTT.

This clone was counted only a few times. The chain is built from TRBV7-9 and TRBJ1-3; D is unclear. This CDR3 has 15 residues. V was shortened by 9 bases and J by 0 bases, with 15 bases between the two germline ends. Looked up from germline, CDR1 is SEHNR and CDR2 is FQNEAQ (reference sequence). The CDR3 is CASSRAGSSGNTIYF. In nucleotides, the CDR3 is TGTGCCAGTTCACGGGCAGGATCCTCTGGAAACACCATATATTTT.

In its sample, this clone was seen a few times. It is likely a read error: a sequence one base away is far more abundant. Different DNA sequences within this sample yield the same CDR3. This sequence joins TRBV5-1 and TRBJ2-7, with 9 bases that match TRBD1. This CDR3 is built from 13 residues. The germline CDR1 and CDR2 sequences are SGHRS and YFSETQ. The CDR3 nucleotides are TGCGCCAGCAGCTTGGTTACAGGGGGCTGGAAAGACTTC. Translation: CASSLVTGGWKDF. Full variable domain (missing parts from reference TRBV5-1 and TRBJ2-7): KAGVTQTPRYLIKTRGQQVTLSCSPISGHRSVSWYQQTPGQGLQFLFEYFSETQRNKGNFPGRFSGRQFSNSRSEMNVSTLELGDSALYLCASSLVTGGWKDFGPGTRLTVT.

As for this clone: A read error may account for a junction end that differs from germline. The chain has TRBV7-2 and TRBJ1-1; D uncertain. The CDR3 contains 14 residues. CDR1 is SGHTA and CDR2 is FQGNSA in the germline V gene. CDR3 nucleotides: TGTGCCAGCAGCTTAGAGGCACGGAACGCTGAAGCTTTCTTT. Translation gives CASSLEARNAEAFF.

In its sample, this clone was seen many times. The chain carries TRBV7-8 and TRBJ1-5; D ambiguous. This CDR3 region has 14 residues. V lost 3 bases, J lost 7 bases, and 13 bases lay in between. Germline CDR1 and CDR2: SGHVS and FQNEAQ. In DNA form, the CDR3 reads TGTGCCAGCAGCTTGGTGAGGGCGACCCAGCCCCAGCATTTT. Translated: CASSLVRATQPQHF.

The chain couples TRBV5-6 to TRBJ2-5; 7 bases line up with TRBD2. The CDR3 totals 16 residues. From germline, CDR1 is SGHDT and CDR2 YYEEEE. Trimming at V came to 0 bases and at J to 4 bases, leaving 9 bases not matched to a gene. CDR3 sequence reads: CASSLAAGVGRETQYF. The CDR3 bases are TGTGCCAGCAGCTTGGCTGCGGGGGTAGGTCGAGAGACCCAGTACTTC. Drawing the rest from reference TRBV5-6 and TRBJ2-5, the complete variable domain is DAGVTQSPTHLIKTRGQQVTLRCSPKSGHDTVSWYQQALGQGPQFIFQYYEEEERQRGNFPDRFSGHQFPNYSSELNVNALLLGDSALYLCASSLAAGVGRETQYFGPGTRLLVL.

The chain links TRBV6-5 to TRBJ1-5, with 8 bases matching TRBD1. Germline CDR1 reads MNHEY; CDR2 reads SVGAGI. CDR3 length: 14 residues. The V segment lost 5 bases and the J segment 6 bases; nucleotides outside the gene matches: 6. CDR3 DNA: TGTGCCAGCAGTCTCGGGACAGGAGGTCAGCCCCAGCATTTT. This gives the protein CASSLGTGGQPQHF.

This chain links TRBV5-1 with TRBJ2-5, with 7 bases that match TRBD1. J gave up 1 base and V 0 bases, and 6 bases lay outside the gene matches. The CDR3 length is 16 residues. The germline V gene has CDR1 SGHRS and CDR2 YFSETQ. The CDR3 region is CASSLADRVIQETQYF. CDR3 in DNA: TGCGCCAGCAGCTTGGCAGACAGGGTGATCCAAGAGACCCAGTACTTC.

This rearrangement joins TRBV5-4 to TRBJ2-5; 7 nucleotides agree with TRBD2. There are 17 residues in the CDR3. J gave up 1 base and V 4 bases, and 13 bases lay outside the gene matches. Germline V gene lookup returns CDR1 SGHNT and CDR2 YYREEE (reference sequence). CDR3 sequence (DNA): TGTGCCAGCAGCCAGGATCTGTCGGCTAGCGGCCAAGAGACCCAGTACTTC. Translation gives CASSQDLSASGQETQYF.

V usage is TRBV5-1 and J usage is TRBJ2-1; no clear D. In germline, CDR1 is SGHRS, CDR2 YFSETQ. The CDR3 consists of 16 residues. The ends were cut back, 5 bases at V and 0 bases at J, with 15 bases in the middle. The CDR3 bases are TGCGCCAGCAGTTTCGCCTCAGTGAGCTCCTACAATGAGCAGTTCTTC. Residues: CASSFASVSSYNEQFF.

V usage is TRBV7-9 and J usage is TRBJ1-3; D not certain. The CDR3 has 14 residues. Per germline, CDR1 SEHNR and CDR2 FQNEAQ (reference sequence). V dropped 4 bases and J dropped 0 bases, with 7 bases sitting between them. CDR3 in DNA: TGTGCCAGCAGCTCACAATCCTCTGGAAACACCATATATTTT. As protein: CASSSQSSGNTIYF.

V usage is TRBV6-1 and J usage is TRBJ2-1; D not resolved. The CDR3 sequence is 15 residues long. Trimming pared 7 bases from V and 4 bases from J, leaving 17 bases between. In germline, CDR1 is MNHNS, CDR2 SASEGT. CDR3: CASIVGSPAYNEQFF. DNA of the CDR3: TGTGCCAGCATTGTAGGCTCTCCCGCGTACAATGAGCAGTTCTTC.

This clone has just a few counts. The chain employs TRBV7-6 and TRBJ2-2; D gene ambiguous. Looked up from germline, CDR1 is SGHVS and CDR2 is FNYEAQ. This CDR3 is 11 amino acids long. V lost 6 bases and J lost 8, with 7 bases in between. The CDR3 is CASSSGGELFF. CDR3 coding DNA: TGTGCCAGCAGTTCAGGAGGGGAGCTGTTTTTT.

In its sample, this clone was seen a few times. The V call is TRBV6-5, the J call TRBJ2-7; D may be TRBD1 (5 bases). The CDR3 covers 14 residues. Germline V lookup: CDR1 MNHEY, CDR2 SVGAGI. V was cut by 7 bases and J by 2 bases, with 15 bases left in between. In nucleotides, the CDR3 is TGTGCCAGCAATGGGGCAGTCGGTCCCTACGAGCAGTACTTC. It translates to CASNGAVGPYEQYF.

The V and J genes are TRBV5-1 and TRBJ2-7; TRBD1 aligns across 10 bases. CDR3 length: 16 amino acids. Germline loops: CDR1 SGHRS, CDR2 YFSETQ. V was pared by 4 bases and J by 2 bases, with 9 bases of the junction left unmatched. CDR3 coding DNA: TGCGCCAGCAGCGGGACAGGGGAGACCTGGACCTACGAGCAGTACTTC. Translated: CASSGTGETWTYEQYF.

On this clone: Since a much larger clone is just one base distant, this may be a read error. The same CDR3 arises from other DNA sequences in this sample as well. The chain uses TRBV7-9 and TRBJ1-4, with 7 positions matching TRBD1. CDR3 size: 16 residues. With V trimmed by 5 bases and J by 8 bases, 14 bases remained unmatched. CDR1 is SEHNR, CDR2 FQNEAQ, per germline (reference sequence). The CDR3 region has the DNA TGTGCCAGCAGCATTCGCCGGGACAGTTGGGAGGAAAAACTGTTTTTT. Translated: CASSIRRDSWEEKLFF. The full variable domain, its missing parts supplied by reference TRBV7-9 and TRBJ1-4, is DTGVSQNPRHKITKRGQNVTFRCDPISEHNRLYWYRQTLGQGPEFLTYFQNEAQLEKSRLLSDRFSAERPKGSFSTLEIQRTEQGDSAMYLCASSIRRDSWEEKLFFGSGTQLSVL.

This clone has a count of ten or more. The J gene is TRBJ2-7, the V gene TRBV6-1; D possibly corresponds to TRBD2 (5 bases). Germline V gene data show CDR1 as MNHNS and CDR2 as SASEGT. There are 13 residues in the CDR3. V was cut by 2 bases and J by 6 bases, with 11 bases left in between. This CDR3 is CASSEPGSSEQYF. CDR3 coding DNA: TGTGCCAGCAGTGAACCTGGGAGTTCCGAGCAGTACTTC.

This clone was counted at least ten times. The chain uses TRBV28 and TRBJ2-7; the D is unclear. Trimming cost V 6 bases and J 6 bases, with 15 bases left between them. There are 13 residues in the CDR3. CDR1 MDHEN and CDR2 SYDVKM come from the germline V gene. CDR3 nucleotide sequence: TGTGCCAGCAGGACCCAAGGGCCTACCGAGCAGTACTTC. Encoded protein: CASRTQGPTEQYF.

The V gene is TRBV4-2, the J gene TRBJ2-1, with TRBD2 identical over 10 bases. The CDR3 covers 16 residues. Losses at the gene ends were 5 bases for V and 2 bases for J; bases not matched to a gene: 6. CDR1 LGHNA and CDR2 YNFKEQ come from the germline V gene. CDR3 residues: CASSELAGTTYNEQFF. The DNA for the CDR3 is TGTGCCAGCAGCGAACTAGCGGGAACCACCTACAATGAGCAGTTCTTC.

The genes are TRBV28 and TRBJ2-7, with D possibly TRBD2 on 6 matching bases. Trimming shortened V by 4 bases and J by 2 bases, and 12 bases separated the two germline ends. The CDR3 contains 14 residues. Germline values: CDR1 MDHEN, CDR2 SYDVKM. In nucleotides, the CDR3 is TGTGCCAGCAGTTCCGGGGGAAGCACCTACGAGCAGTACTTC. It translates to CASSSGGSTYEQYF. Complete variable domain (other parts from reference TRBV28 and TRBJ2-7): DVKVTQSSRYLVKRTGEKVFLECVQDMDHENMFWYRQDPGLGLRLIYFSYDVKMKEKGDIPEGYSVSREKKERFSLILESASTNQTSMYLCASSSGGSTYEQYFGPGTRLTVT.

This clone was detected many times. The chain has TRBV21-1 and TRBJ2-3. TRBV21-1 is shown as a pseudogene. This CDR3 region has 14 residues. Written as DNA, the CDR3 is TGTGCCAGCAGCAAAGTGGGGGGCACAGATACGCAGTATTTT. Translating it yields CASSKVGGTDTQYF.

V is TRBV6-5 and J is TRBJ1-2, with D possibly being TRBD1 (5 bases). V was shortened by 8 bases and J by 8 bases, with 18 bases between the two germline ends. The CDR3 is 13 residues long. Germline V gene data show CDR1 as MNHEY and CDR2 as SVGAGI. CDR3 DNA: TGTGCCAGCGTCGTGGGGCGTGAGTGGGGCTACACCTTC. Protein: CASVVGREWGYTF.